A selection of T cell receptor beta chains follows, all from one sample in a study of shared clonotypes between healthy human individuals. Libraries were prepared by immunoSEQ multiplex PCR; TCRdb keeps only in-frame clonotypes and omits some of them. The table has around 560,000 clones, 85% to 95% seen once. Sequenced material: naive CD8+ T cells sorted from blood. The receptors shown here come from a woman under 40 in good health. CDR3s include the opening cysteine and the closing phenylalanine or tryptophan. The D gene is left open where the match is weak. Clone size appears in some rows only: once, few, many, or a class for an expanded clone.

CDR3nt	CDR3aa	abundance	v_gene	j_gene	d_gene
TGTGCCAGCAGTGAACAGGACAGGGGGGCCCCCTACGAGCAGTACTTC	CASSEQDRGAPYEQYF	.	TRBV2	TRBJ2-7	TRBD1
TGTGCCAGCAGCCCCCCTTTTGGACAGACGAGCTCTGGAAACACCATATATTTT	CASSPPFGQTSSGNTIYF	.	TRBV7-9	TRBJ1-3	.
TGTGCCAGCAGCTCACGGGACTCGTACAATGAGCAGTTCTTC	CASSSRDSYNEQFF	.	TRBV13	TRBJ2-1	.
TGTGCCAGCAGCCAGTCGCGAGACGAGCAGTACTTC	CASSQSRDEQYF	.	TRBV14	TRBJ2-7	.
TGTGCCAGCAGCTTAGGTGGGGAGGCTTACGAGCAGTACTTC	CASSLGGEAYEQYF	.	TRBV7-8	TRBJ2-7	.
TGTGCCAGCAGCGGGACAAGGGGCCGGGAGGGCTATGGCTACACCTTC	CASSGTRGREGYGYTF	.	TRBV9	TRBJ1-2	.
TGTGCCAGCAGTTTATCTGCAGGGCCCAACACTGAAGCTTTCTTT	CASSLSAGPNTEAFF	once	TRBV27	TRBJ1-1	.
TGTGCCAGCAGCGTAGGGACAGGTGGATATGGCTACACCTTC	CASSVGTGGYGYTF	.	TRBV9	TRBJ1-2	TRBD1
TGTGCCACCAGCAGAGATCCCTCAGTCGGAAACACCATATATTTT	CATSRDPSVGNTIYF	.	TRBV15	TRBJ1-3	.
TGTGCCACCAGCAGAGAGGAACGCTACGAGCAGTACTTC	CATSREERYEQYF	.	TRBV15	TRBJ2-7	.
TGTGCCAGCAGTTTGGGGACAGGGCGTGAAAAACTGTTTTTT	CASSLGTGREKLFF	.	TRBV27	TRBJ1-4	TRBD1
TGTGCCAGCAGCCCCGCTCGGACCCACGAGCAGTACTTC	CASSPARTHEQYF	.	TRBV13	TRBJ2-7	.
TGTGCCAGCAGCTTAGTGCAGGGGAGTGAAAAACTGTTTTTT	CASSLVQGSEKLFF	.	TRBV7-9	TRBJ1-4	.
TGTGCCATCAGTGTGGGCCAGACGAACACTGAAGCTTTCTTT	CAISVGQTNTEAFF	.	TRBV10-3	TRBJ1-1	.
TGTGCCTGGAGTGTGGGAATAGGGGGAAAGGAGTACGAGCAGTACTTC	CAWSVGIGGKEYEQYF	.	TRBV30	TRBJ2-7	.
TGTGCCAGCAGCGTGAACGGACCGAACACTGAAGCTTTCTTT	CASSVNGPNTEAFF	.	TRBV5-6	TRBJ1-1	.
TGCAGCGTTGCGGACAGGGGATACGAGCAGTACTTC	CSVADRGYEQYF	.	TRBV29-1	TRBJ2-7	TRBD1
TGTGCCACCAGTGAAACGTTGGGGAACACTGAAGCTTTCTTT	CATSETLGNTEAFF	.	TRBV2	TRBJ1-1	.
TGTGCCAGCAGCCAAAGACAGGGGCCGACTGAAGCTTTCTTT	CASSQRQGPTEAFF	.	TRBV7-8	TRBJ1-1	TRBD1
TGTGCCACCAGCAGAGATTTCCGGCTAGCGGGATTAAGCGAGCAGTACTTC	CATSRDFRLAGLSEQYF	.	TRBV15	TRBJ2-7	TRBD2
TGCAGCGTTGAAAGCGGGACCTCAGATACGCAGTATTTT	CSVESGTSDTQYF	once	TRBV29-1	TRBJ2-3	TRBD2
TGTGCCAGTAGGGATAGGGCGTACTATGGCTACACCTTC	CASRDRAYYGYTF	.	TRBV19	TRBJ1-2	.
TGTGCCAGCAGTACCGGTTCACCCCTCCACTTT	CASSTGSPLHF	.	TRBV28	TRBJ1-6	.
TGCGCCAGCAGCCCCGGACTAGCGGGAACGTTTTTGAATGAGCAGTTCTTC	CASSPGLAGTFLNEQFF	.	TRBV5-1	TRBJ2-1	TRBD2
TGTGCCTGGAGCCAGGGGGCCCACGAGCAGTACTTC	CAWSQGAHEQYF	.	TRBV30	TRBJ2-7	TRBD1
TGCAGCGTTGAAGAACGATATGAGCAGTACTTC	CSVEERYEQYF	.	TRBV29-1	TRBJ2-7	.
TGTGCCAGCAGTTCATGGTTTGTGAGGGACGGGTCCTACGAGCAGTACTTC	CASSSWFVRDGSYEQYF	.	TRBV27	TRBJ2-7	.
TGTGCCAGCAGCTTGAGTGCGGGTAGGGGCACTGAAGCTTTCTTT	CASSLSAGRGTEAFF	.	TRBV5-5	TRBJ1-1	.
TGTGCCAGCTTTGCAGGGGAGGGCAAAGCTTTCTTT	CASFAGEGKAFF	.	TRBV2	TRBJ1-1	.
TGTGCCAGCAGCCATACAGGGGGTCAGCCCCAGCATTTT	CASSHTGGQPQHF	.	TRBV11-2	TRBJ1-5	TRBD1
TGTGCCAGCTCACCCCCCTCGGGGATAGCCGGGGAGCTGTTTTTT	CASSPPSGIAGELFF	.	TRBV18	TRBJ2-2	.
TGTGCCAGCAGCTTCGGTGACAGGACCTACGAGCAGTACTTC	CASSFGDRTYEQYF	.	TRBV5-5	TRBJ2-7	.
TGTGCCAGCAGTTCGAGTCCCGGGACAGGAACGGGGCGCGGCTACACCTTC	CASSSSPGTGTGRGYTF	.	TRBV27	TRBJ1-2	TRBD1
TGCGCCAGCAGTGAGTCGGTACAAGTTGATGGCTACACCTTC	CASSESVQVDGYTF	.	TRBV10-2	TRBJ1-2	.
TGTGCCAGCAGCTTATCAGCGGGAGTTAGGTCCAAAAACATTCAGTACTTC	CASSLSAGVRSKNIQYF	.	TRBV7-9	TRBJ2-4	TRBD2
TGTGCCAGCAGCGAGACTAGGACAGGCCACGAGCAGTACTTC	CASSETRTGHEQYF	.	TRBV7-8	TRBJ2-7	.
TGTGCCAGCAGCGCGGACGGCGGCACCTACGAGCAGTACTTC	CASSADGGTYEQYF	.	TRBV5-5	TRBJ2-7	.
TGTGCCAGCAGCCAGTTCGCGGGGGACTATGGCTACACCTTC	CASSQFAGDYGYTF	.	TRBV6-5	TRBJ1-2	.
TGTGCCAGCAGTTTATCTCTCCTGAGCTCCTACAATGAGCAGTTCTTC	CASSLSLLSSYNEQFF	.	TRBV27	TRBJ2-1	.
TGCGCCAGCAGCCCATGGACTAGCGGGAGCATCACAGATACGCAGTATTTT	CASSPWTSGSITDTQYF	.	TRBV5-1	TRBJ2-3	TRBD2
TGTGCCAGCAGCCCGTTCTCGGGCGGGGATTGGGAGACCCAGTACTTC	CASSPFSGGDWETQYF	.	TRBV4-2	TRBJ2-5	.
TGTGCCAGCAGTTTAACACAGTTGGACGAGCAGTACTTC	CASSLTQLDEQYF	.	TRBV27	TRBJ2-7	.
TGCGCCAGCAGTGGATATCCCTACGAGCAGTACTTC	CASSGYPYEQYF	once	TRBV10-2	TRBJ2-7	.
TGTGCCAGCAGCTTAGGGTCGGGGAGTGGAGAGCAGTACTTC	CASSLGSGSGEQYF	.	TRBV7-9	TRBJ2-7	.
TGTGCCAGTACCCCCCTGATCTCCCCGACGGGACCCACTGAAGCTTTCTTT	CASTPLISPTGPTEAFF	.	TRBV19	TRBJ1-1	.
TGTGCCAGCAGTGAAGGGGCAGGCTATGGCTACACCTTC	CASSEGAGYGYTF	.	TRBV6-1	TRBJ1-2	.